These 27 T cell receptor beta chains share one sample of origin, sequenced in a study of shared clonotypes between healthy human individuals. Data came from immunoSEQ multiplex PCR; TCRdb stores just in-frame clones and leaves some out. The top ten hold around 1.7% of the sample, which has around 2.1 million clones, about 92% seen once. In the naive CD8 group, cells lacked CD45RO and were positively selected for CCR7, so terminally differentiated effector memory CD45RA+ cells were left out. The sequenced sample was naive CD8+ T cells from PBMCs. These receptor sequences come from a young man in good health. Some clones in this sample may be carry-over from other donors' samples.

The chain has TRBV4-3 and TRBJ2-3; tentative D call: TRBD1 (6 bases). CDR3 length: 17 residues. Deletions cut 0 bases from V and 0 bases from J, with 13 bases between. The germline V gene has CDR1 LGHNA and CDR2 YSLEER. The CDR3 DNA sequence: TGCGCCAGCAGCCAAGATCGGGCCAGGGGAAGCACAGATACGCAGTATTTT. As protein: CASSQDRARGSTDTQYF.

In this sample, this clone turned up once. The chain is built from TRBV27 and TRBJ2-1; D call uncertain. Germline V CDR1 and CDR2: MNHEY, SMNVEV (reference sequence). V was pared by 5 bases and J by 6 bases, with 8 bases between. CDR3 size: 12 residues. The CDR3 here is CASSQYTNEQFF. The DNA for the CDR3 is TGTGCCAGCAGTCAGTACACCAATGAGCAGTTCTTC.

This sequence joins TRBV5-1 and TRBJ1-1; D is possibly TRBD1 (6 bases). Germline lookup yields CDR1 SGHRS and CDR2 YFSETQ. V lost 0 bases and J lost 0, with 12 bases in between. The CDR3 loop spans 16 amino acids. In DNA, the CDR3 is TGCGCCAGCAGCTTGGTAACACAGGGTCTGAACACTGAAGCTTTCTTT. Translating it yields CASSLVTQGLNTEAFF.

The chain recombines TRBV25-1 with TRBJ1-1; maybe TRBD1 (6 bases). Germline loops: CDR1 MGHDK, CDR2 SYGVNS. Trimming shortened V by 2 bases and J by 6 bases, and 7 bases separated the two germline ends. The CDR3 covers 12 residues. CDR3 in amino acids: CASSEGGPEAFF. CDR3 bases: TGTGCCAGCAGTGAAGGGGGCCCTGAAGCTTTCTTT. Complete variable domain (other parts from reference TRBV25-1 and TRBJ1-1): EADIYQTPRYLVIGTGKKITLECSQTMGHDKMYWYQQDPGMELHLIHYSYGVNSTEKGDLSSESTVSRIRTEHFPLTLESARPSHTSQYLCASSEGGPEAFFGQGTRLTVV.

For the CDR3, the DNA is TGTGCCAGCAGCTTAACGGGACCCAGCTCCTACAATGAGCAGTTCTTC. This translates into CASSLTGPSSYNEQFF. The chain recombines TRBV7-3 with TRBJ2-1; D assignment may be TRBD1 or TRBD2 (5 bases each). Germline CDR1 and CDR2: SGHTA and FQGTGA. V was cut by 0 bases and J by 0 bases, with 9 bases left in between. The CDR3 is 16 amino acids.

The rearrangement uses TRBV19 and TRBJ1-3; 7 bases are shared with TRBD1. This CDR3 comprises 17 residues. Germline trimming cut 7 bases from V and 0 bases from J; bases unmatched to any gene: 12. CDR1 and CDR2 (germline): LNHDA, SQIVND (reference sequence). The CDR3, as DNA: TGTGCCAGTACCCTTTCCGGGACAGCGAGCTCTGGAAACACCATATATTTT. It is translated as CASTLSGTASSGNTIYF.

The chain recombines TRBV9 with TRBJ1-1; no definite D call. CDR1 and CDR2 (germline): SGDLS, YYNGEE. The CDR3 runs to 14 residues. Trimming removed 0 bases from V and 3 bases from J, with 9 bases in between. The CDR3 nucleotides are TGTGCCAGCAGCGTAGGAGGGCAAGACACTGAAGCTTTCTTT. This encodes CASSVGGQDTEAFF.

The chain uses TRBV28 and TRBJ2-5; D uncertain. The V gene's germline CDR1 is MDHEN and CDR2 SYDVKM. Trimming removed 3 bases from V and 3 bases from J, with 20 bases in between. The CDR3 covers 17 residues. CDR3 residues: CASSLASGPNYEETQYF. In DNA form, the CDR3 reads TGTGCCAGCAGTTTGGCTTCGGGCCCCAATTATGAAGAGACCCAGTACTTC.

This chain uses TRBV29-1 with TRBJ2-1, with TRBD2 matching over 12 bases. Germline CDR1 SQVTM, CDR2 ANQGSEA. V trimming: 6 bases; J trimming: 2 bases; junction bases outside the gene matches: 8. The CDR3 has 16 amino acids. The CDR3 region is CSVTGLAGRTYNEQFF. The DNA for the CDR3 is TGCAGCGTCACCGGACTAGCGGGAAGGACCTACAATGAGCAGTTCTTC.

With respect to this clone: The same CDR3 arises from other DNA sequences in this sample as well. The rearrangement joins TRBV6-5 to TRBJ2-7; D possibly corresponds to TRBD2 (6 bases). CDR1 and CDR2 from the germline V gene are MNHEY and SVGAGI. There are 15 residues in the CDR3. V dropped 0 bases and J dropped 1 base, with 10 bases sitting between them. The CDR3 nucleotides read TGTGCCAGCAGTTACTCGGGCGGGACTTCCTACGAGCAGTACTTC. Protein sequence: CASSYSGGTSYEQYF.

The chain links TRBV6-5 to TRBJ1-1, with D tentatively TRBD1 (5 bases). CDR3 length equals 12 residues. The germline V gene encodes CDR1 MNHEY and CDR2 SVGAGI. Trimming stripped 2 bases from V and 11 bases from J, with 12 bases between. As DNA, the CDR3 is TGTGCCAGCAGTTACCCAGGGTCTGGCGCTTTCTTT. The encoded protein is CASSYPGSGAFF.

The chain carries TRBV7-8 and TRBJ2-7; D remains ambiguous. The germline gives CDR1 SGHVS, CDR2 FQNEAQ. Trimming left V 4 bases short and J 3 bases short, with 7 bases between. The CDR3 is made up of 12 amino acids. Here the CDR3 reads CASSSHDYEQYF. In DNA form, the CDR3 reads TGTGCCAGCAGCTCCCACGACTACGAGCAGTACTTC.

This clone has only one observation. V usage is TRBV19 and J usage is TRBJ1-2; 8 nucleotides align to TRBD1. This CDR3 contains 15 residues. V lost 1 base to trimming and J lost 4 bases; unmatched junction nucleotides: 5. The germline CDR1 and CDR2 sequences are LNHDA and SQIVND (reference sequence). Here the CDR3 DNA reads TGTGCCAGTAGTATAGGGACAGGGTTCGCCTATGGCTACACCTTC. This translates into CASSIGTGFAYGYTF. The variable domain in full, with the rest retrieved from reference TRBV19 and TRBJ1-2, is DGGITQSPKYLFRKEGQNVTLSCEQNLNHDAMYWYRQDPGQGLRLIYYSQIVNDFQKGDIAEGYSVSREKKESFPLTVTSAQKNPTAFYLCASSIGTGFAYGYTFGSGTRLTVV.

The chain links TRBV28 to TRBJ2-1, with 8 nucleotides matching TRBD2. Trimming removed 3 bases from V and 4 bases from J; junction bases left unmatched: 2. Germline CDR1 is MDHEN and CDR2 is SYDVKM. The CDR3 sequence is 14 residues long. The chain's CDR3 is CASSLTSAYNEQFF. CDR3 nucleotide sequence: TGTGCCAGCAGTTTGACTAGCGCTTACAATGAGCAGTTCTTC.

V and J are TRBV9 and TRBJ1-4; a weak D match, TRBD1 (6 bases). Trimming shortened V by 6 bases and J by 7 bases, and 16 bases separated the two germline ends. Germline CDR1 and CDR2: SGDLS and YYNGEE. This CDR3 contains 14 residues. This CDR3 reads CASTLGAQTEKLFF. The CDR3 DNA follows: TGTGCCAGCACCCTGGGGGCGCAGACTGAAAAACTGTTTTTT.

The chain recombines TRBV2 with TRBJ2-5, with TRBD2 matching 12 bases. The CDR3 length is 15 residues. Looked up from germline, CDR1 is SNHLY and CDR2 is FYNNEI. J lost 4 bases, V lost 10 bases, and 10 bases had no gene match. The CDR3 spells CATQTSGSRGETQYF. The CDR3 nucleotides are TGTGCCACCCAGACTAGCGGGAGCCGGGGAGAGACCCAGTACTTC.

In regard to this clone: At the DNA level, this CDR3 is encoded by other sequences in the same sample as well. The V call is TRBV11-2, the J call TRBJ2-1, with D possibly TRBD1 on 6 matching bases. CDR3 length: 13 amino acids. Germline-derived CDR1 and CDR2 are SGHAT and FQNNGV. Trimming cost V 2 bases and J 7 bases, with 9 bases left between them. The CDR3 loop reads CASSLSGVNEQFF. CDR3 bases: TGTGCCAGCAGCTTATCAGGGGTAAATGAGCAGTTCTTC.

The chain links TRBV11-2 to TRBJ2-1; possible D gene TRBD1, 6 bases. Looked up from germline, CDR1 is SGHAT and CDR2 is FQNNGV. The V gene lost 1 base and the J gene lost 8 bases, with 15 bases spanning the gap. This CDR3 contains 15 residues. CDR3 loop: CASSLGLRGRDEQFF. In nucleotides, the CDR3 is TGTGCCAGCAGCTTAGGGCTCAGGGGTAGGGATGAGCAGTTCTTC.

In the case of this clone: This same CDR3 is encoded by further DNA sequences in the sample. The CDR3 reads CASSLEGSGANVLTF. CDR3 sequence (DNA): TGTGCCAGCAGCCTAGAGGGCTCTGGGGCCAACGTCCTGACTTTC. The rearrangement links TRBV5-6 to TRBJ2-6; perhaps TRBD2 as D (5 bases). Looked up from germline, CDR1 is SGHDT and CDR2 is YYEEEE. This CDR3 has 15 amino acids. The V end was cut by 4 bases, the J end by 0 bases, with 8 bases between. The entire variable domain, with the rest obtained from reference TRBV5-6 and TRBJ2-6, is as follows: DAGVTQSPTHLIKTRGQQVTLRCSPKSGHDTVSWYQQALGQGPQFIFQYYEEEERQRGNFPDRFSGHQFPNYSSELNVNALLLGDSALYLCASSLEGSGANVLTFGAGSRLTVL.

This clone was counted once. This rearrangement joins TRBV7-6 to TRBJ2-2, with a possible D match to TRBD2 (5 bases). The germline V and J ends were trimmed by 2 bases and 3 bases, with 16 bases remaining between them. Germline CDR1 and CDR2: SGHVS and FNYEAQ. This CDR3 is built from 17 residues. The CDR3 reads CASSLFGPFGDTGELFF. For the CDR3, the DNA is TGTGCCAGCAGCTTATTTGGGCCATTCGGGGACACCGGGGAGCTGTTTTTT. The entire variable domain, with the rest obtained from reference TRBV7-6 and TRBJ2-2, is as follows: GAGVSQSPRYKVTKRGQDVALRCDPISGHVSLYWYRQALGQGPEFLTYFNYEAQQDKSGLPNDRFSAERPEGSISTLTIQRTEQRDSAMYRCASSLFGPFGDTGELFFGEGSRLTVL.

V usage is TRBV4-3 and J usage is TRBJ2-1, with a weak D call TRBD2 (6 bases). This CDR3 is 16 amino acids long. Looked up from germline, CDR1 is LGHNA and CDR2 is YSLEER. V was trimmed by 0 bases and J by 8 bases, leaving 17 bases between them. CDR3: CASSQDERAGFYEQFF. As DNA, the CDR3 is TGCGCCAGCAGCCAAGACGAGAGAGCGGGTTTCTATGAGCAGTTCTTC.

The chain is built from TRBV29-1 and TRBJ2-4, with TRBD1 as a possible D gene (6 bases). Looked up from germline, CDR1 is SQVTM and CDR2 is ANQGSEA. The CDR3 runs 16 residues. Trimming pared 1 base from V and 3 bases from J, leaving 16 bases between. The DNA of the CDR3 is TGCAGCGTTGAAGGAGTAGCAGGGGTAGGCAAAAACATTCAGTACTTC. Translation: CSVEGVAGVGKNIQYF.

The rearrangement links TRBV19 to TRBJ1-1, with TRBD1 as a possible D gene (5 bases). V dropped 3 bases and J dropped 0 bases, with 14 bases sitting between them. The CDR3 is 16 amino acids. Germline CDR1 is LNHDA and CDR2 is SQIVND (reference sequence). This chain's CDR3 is CASSIGKGTLNTEAFF. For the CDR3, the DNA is TGTGCCAGTAGTATTGGAAAAGGGACTCTGAACACTGAAGCTTTCTTT.

The CDR3 loop reads CASSVTWTTGYEQYF. The DNA for the CDR3 is TGTGCCAGCAGCGTAACTTGGACAACGGGCTACGAGCAGTACTTC. The genes are TRBV9 and TRBJ2-7, with D possibly being TRBD1 (5 bases). Trimming took off 1 base at V and 3 bases at J, with 14 bases between the two ends. Germline CDR1 SGDLS, CDR2 YYNGEE. CDR3 length equals 15 residues.

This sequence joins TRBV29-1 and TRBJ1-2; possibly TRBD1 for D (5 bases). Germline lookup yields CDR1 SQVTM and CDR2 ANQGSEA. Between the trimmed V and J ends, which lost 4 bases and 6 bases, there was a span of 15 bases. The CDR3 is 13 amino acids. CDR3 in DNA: TGCAGCGTTGTTTCAGGGTTCCAAGATGGCTACACCTTC. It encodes CSVVSGFQDGYTF.

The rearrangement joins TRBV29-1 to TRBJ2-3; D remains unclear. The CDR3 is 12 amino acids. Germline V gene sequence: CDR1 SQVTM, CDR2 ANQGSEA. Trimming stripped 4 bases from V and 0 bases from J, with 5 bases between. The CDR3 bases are TGCAGCGTTGCTGTTAGCACAGATACGCAGTATTTT. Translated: CSVAVSTDTQYF.

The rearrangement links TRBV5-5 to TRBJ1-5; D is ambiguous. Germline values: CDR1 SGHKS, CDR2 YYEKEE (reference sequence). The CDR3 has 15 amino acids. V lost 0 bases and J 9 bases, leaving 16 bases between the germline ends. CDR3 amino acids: CASSLAESVALPQHF. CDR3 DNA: TGTGCCAGCAGCTTGGCCGAGTCCGTGGCTCTGCCCCAGCATTTT.